This T cell receptor (beta chain) comes out of a study of graft-versus-host responses after intestinal transplantation. Background on the study: Each transplant was multivisceral, liver-intestinal, or isolated intestinal.

CDR1 LNHDA and CDR2 SQIVND come from the germline V gene (reference sequence). The CDR3 extends over 14 amino acids. The V end was cut by 2 bases, the J end by 0 bases, with 5 bases between. General observations from the study: Recipient marrow showed GvH clones, some seen first in ileum or blood.

Sequenced by immunoSEQ multiplex PCR; TCRdb stores in-frame clones only, minus some. The sample lists tens of thousands of clones, around 92% seen once, with about 40% in the top ten. In regard to this clone: Its antigen is not identified.

The source of this sequence is a human patient who received an intestinal transplant, so some T cells may come from the graft donor. The V and J genes are TRBV19 and TRBJ1-5; D remains ambiguous. Sequencing was performed on PBMCs, taken about 9 months after intestinal transplant. Here the CDR3 DNA reads TGTGCCAGTAGTATAAAGGATAGCAATCAGCCCCAGCATTTT. Its protein product is CASSIKDSNQPQHF.